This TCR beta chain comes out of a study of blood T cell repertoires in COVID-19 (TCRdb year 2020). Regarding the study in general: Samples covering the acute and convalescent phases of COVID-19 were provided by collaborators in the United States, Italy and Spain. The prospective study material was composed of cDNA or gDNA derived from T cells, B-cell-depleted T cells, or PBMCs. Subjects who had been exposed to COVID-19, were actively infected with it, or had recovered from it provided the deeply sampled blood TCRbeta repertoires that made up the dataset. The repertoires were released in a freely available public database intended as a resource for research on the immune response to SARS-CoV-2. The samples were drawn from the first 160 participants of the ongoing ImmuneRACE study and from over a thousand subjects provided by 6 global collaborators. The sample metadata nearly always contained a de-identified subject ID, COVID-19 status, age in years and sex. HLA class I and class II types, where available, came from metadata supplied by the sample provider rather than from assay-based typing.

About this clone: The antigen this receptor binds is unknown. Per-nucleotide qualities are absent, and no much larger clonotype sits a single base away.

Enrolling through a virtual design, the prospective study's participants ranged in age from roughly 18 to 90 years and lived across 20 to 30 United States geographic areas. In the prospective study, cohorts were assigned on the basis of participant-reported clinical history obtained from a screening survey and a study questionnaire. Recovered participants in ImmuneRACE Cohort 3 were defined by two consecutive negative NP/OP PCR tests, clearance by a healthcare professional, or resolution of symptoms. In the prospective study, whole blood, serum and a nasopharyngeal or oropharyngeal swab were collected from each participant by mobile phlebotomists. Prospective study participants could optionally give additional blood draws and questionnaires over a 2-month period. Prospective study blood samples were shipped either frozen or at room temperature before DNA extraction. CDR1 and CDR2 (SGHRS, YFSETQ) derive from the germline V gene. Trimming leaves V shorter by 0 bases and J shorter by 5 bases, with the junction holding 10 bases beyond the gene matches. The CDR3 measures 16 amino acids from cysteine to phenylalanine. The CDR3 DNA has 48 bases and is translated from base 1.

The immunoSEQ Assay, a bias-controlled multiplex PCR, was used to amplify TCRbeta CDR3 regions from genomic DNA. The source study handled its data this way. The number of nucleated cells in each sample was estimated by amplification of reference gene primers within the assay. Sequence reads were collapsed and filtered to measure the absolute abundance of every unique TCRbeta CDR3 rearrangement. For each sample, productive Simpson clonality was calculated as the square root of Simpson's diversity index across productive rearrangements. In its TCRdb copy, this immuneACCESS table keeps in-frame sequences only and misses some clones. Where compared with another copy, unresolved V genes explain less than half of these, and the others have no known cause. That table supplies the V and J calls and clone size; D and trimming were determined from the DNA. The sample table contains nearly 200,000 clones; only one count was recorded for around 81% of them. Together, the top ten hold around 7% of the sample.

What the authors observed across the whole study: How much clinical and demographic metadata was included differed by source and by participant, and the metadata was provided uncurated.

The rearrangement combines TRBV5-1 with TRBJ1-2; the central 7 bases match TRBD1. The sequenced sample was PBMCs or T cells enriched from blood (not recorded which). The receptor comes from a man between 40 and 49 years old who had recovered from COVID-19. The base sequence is TGCGCCAGCAGCTTGGAGTATGGAGGGGGCAGGTATGGCTACACCTTC. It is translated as CASSLEYGGGRYGYTF.